This record concerns one T cell receptor beta chain sequence. The antigen is not known. This entry is derived from a study of identifying expanded T cells in peripheral blood. Notes on the study in general: Clone count variance between roughly 2-week samples rose with total template count. Differentially abundant clones: about 1.1 between replicates, about 17 at approximately 14 days, more than 18 at four.

No infections or other immune events were documented during collection. The CDR3 length is 13 residues. Germline CDR1 LNHDA, CDR2 SQIVND (reference sequence). V shed 10 bases and J shed 1 base, with 13 bases lying between them. Sequenced by immunoSEQ multiplex PCR; TCRdb stores in-frame clones only, minus some. Of about 63,000 clones in the sample, under 85% were seen once. The clonotype comes from a person aged 18-70 years in good health. The chain joins TRBV19 to TRBJ1-1; perhaps TRBD1 as D (5 bases). The sample was blood. The CDR3 DNA sequence: TGTGCCACGGACGACAGACAGAACACTGAAGCTTTCTTT. This encodes CATDDRQNTEAFF.